One sample yielded the 18 T cell receptor beta chains listed below, sequenced in a study of blood T cell repertoires in COVID-19. Produced via immunoSEQ multiplex PCR; TCRdb's table is partial and in-frame only. The table has over 50,000 clones, 86% seen once; the top ten hold 10% to 15%. The sequenced sample consisted of peripheral blood. All receptors come from a man in his 70s with active COVID-19.

V and J are TRBV7-3 and TRBJ1-1; possibly TRBD1 for D (6 bases). Trimming cost V 0 bases and J 3 bases, with 11 bases left between them. The CDR3 is 15 residues long. Germline values: CDR1 SGHTA, CDR2 FQGTGA. CDR3 in DNA: TGTGCCAGCAGCTTAACTGGGGCAGGGGACACTGAAGCTTTCTTT. The encoded protein is CASSLTGAGDTEAFF.

The rearrangement links TRBV15 to TRBJ2-2, with a weak D call TRBD2 (6 bases). The CDR3 runs to 15 residues. The germline V gene has CDR1 LNHNV and CDR2 YYDKDF (reference sequence). V dropped 7 bases and J dropped 3 bases, with 15 bases sitting between them. In DNA, the CDR3 is TGTGCCACCACCCGAGGCGGGGTACACACCGGGGAGCTGTTTTTT. Its translation is CATTRGGVHTGELFF.

The chain couples TRBV6-2 or TRBV6-3 to TRBJ2-4, with TRBD1 identical over 10 bases. The CDR3 is 15 amino acids. The germline V gene has CDR1 MNHEY and CDR2 SVGEGT. The trim removed 7 bases at V and 5 bases at J, leaving 8 bases unmatched. CDR3 loop: CASNPTGGSENIQYF. CDR3 bases: TGTGCCAGCAACCCGACAGGGGGCTCGGAAAACATTCAGTACTTC.

The genes are TRBV19 and TRBJ1-1; D remains ambiguous. The CDR3 consists of 13 residues. Trimming cost V 3 bases and J 3 bases, with 8 bases left between them. Germline CDR1 and CDR2: LNHDA and SQIVND (reference sequence). CDR3 sequence: CASSILGDTEAFF. CDR3 bases: TGTGCCAGTAGTATCTTGGGAGACACTGAAGCTTTCTTT.

This chain connects TRBV7-8 to TRBJ2-1, with a weak D call TRBD2 (6 bases). V lost 8 bases and J lost 2, with 10 bases in between. The length of the CDR3 is 13 residues. The germline CDR1 and CDR2 sequences are SGHVS and FQNEAQ. CDR3 coding DNA: TGTGCCAGCGCCCGGGGGACCTACAATGAGCAGTTCTTC. As protein: CASARGTYNEQFF. Variable domain in full (rest from reference TRBV7-8 and TRBJ2-1): GAGVSQSPRYKVAKRGQDVALRCDPISGHVSLFWYQQALGQGPEFLTYFQNEAQLDKSGLPSDRFFAERPEGSVSTLKIQRTQQEDSAVYLCASARGTYNEQFFGPGTRLTVL.

The chain combines TRBV6-5 with TRBJ1-2, with D unclear. Germline V gene sequence: CDR1 MNHEY, CDR2 SVGAGI. CDR3 length: 16 amino acids. V lost 0 bases, J lost 0 bases, and 11 bases lay in between. The CDR3, as DNA: TGTGCCAGCAGTTACTCTTGGGCAGCTACTAACTATGGCTACACCTTC. Protein sequence: CASSYSWAATNYGYTF.

The chain is built from TRBV5-8 and TRBJ2-5, with D possibly being TRBD2 (6 bases). The germline V gene encodes CDR1 SGHTS and CDR2 YDEGEE. The germline V and J ends were trimmed by 1 base and 14 bases, with 24 bases remaining between them. The CDR3 is 15 residues long. The CDR3 here is CASSLLVSAGGTSYF. CDR3 coding DNA: TGTGCCAGCAGCTTGCTGGTATCCGCCGGCGGGACCAGCTACTTC.

The chain links TRBV3-1 (or the pseudogene TRBV3-2) to TRBJ2-3, with 9 bases that match TRBD1. The CDR3 totals 18 residues. Germline values: CDR1 LGHDT, CDR2 YNNKEL (reference sequence). V was pared by 3 bases and J by 1 base, with 11 bases of the junction left unmatched. The CDR3 coding sequence is TGTGCCAGCAGCCATGCCAAGACAGGGGGAGTAGGCACAGATACGCAGTATTTT. It encodes CASSHAKTGGVGTDTQYF.

The V gene is TRBV2, the J gene TRBJ1-1; D unresolved. The CDR3 is made up of 15 amino acids. V was clipped by 4 bases and J by 5 bases, with 17 bases between them. CDR1 is SNHLY, CDR2 FYNNEI, per germline. The CDR3 spells CASSGSSRVRTEAFF. The CDR3 bases are TGTGCCAGCAGTGGTAGCTCCCGTGTGAGGACTGAAGCTTTCTTT.

This chain links TRBV3-1 (or the pseudogene TRBV3-2) with TRBJ2-4; perhaps TRBD2 as D (7 bases). The CDR3 contains 18 residues. Germline V gene lookup returns CDR1 LGHDT and CDR2 YNNKEL (reference sequence). Trimming removed 4 bases at V and 2 bases at J, with 21 bases between. The CDR3 sequence: CASSPQARKGGTKNIQYF. The CDR3 DNA reads TGTGCCAGCAGCCCCCAGGCCAGGAAGGGGGGGACCAAAAACATTCAGTACTTC.

This sequence joins TRBV5-6 and TRBJ1-2, with D maybe TRBD1 (5 bases). CDR1 SGHDT and CDR2 YYEEEE come from the germline V gene. The CDR3 contains 18 residues. Trimming removed 4 bases at V and 5 bases at J, with 27 bases between. In DNA, the CDR3 is TGTGCCAGCAGCGAGGAGCGGGGCGTGGCCCGCCCTGGGTATGGCTACACCTTC. Its protein is CASSEERGVARPGYGYTF.

The chain recombines TRBV6-1 with TRBJ1-5; D gene unclear. Trimming stripped 2 bases from V and 7 bases from J, with 12 bases between. The CDR3 covers 14 residues. The germline V gene has CDR1 MNHNS and CDR2 SASEGT. The CDR3 DNA reads as TGTGCCAGCAGTGAACTGACCGGCGGACAGCCCCAGCATTTT. Residues: CASSELTGGQPQHF.

V usage is TRBV18 and J usage is TRBJ1-5, with D hard to call. The CDR3 is made up of 14 amino acids. Trimming took 4 bases from V and 9 from J, leaving 16 bases between them. Germline V gene data show CDR1 as KGHSH and CDR2 as LQKENI. CDR3 sequence: CASSQRGGGGPQHF. CDR3 in DNA: TGTGCCAGCTCACAACGTGGCGGCGGAGGGCCCCAGCATTTT.

The genes are TRBV19 and TRBJ2-3; 10 nucleotides align to TRBD2. This CDR3 spans 15 amino acids. Germline V lookup: CDR1 LNHDA, CDR2 SQIVND (reference sequence). Trimming cost V 6 bases and J 3 bases; bases outside gene matches: 6. The CDR3 DNA is TGTGCCAGTAGGGCTAGCGGGGGCTTTACAGATACGCAGTATTTT. Protein product: CASRASGGFTDTQYF.

The chain is built from TRBV5-4 and TRBJ2-5, with a tentative D call TRBD2 (5 bases). Trimming took 0 bases from V and 1 from J, leaving 10 bases between them. This CDR3 is built from 15 residues. The germline CDR1 and CDR2 sequences are SGHNT and YYREEE (reference sequence). DNA for the CDR3: TGTGCCAGCAGCTTGGAGGCAGCGGCCCAAGAGACCCAGTACTTC. It translates to CASSLEAAAQETQYF.

The chain couples TRBV20-1 to TRBJ2-3; D remains unclear. V gave up 5 bases and J gave up 6 bases, with 9 bases separating them. The germline V gene encodes CDR1 DFQATT and CDR2 SNEGSKA (reference sequence). The CDR3 runs 11 residues. CDR3 loop: CSAPLRDTQYF. CDR3 DNA sequence: TGCAGTGCTCCCCTCCGGGATACGCAGTATTTT.

About this clone: The sample contains more than one DNA sequence encoding this CDR3. The chain is built from TRBV5-4 and TRBJ2-2; TRBD1 aligns across 11 bases. CDR3 size: 15 residues. The germline gives CDR1 SGHNT, CDR2 YYREEE (reference sequence). V was pared by 5 bases and J by 5 bases, with 5 bases of the junction left unmatched. The CDR3 reads CASSSGTGGTGELFF. For the CDR3, the DNA is TGTGCCAGCAGTTCTGGGACAGGGGGGACCGGGGAGCTGTTTTTT.

The V gene is TRBV5-4, the J gene TRBJ2-7; 8 positions match TRBD1. J was trimmed by 5 bases and V by 4 bases; bases with no gene match: 8. The CDR3 loop spans 14 amino acids. In germline, CDR1 is SGHNT, CDR2 YYREEE (reference sequence). This chain's CDR3 is CASSLAGGFNEQYF. The CDR3 nucleotides are TGTGCCAGCAGCCTGGCAGGGGGCTTCAACGAGCAGTACTTC. Variable domain in full (rest from reference TRBV5-4 and TRBJ2-7): ETGVTQSPTHLIKTRGQQVTLRCSSQSGHNTVSWYQQALGQGPQFIFQYYREEENGRGNFPPRFSGLQFPNYSSELNVNALELDDSALYLCASSLAGGFNEQYFGPGTRLTVT.